The following is a TCR beta chain sequence with its context. What antigen it recognizes has not been identified. No quality values exist for individual bases; no much larger clone is one base distant. This specimen's time point label, per the study, means: week 23, last vaccination. Every vaccine dose consisted of 300 ug of a 20-mer mutant IDH1 peptide in Montanide, administered subcutaneously together with topical imiquimod. All donors had newly diagnosed IDH1-mutant astrocytomas of WHO grade 3 or 4 that showed loss of nuclear ATRX. The samples were drawn from NOA16, a multicentre, single-arm, open-label phase I trial in Germany that tested a mutant IDH1 peptide vaccine in humans for the first time. Genomic DNA for TCRB sequencing was isolated from EDTA blood with the DNeasy Blood and Tissue Kit. These data are taken from a study of a mutant IDH1 vaccine in newly diagnosed glioma (dated by TCRdb to the early 2020s). In the study overall: Patients received eight vaccinations in weeks 1, 3, 5, 7, 11, 15, 19 and 23, corresponding to visits V03 through V10. In the chemotherapy-containing groups, vaccination started alongside temozolomide cycles, whereas in patients who had radiotherapy alone it started 4-6 weeks after radiotherapy. Of the approximately 32 treated patients, about 60% were male and around 40% were female, and the mean age was approximately 41 years. Prior to enrollment, standard therapy consisting of radiotherapy alone, temozolomide alone, or radiochemotherapy with temozolomide had been administered to patients, with the combination being received by most patients. Peripheral blood was drawn at six visits: V03 (baseline), V05, V07, V10, V12 and V13. For exploratory analyses, about two dozen treated patients had longitudinal TCRB deep sequencing done wherever samples were available. Points the paper makes about the study in general: Changes in the top peripheral T cell clonotypes picked up by TCRB sequencing did not appear to be linked to pseudoprogression. Selection of PBMC samples for TCRB deep sequencing was based on availability. The authors noted that analyses of patient blood samples could not be reproduced because of sample limitations. Across multiple MHC alleles, vaccine-induced immune responses were seen in 93.3% of patients.

Trimming costs V 1 base and J 3 bases, and their ends lie 10 bases apart. From a lookup of the germline V gene, CDR1 and CDR2 are SNHLY and FYNNEI. Measured from the cysteine to the phenylalanine, the CDR3 is 15 residues long. CDR3 DNA only is kept here, 45 bases in frame from base 1. The receptor library was made with the immunoSEQ multiplex PCR assay. The hsTCRB Kit was used according to the manufacturer's protocol to amplify rearranged TCR beta chain sequences. An Illumina MiSeq was used to sequence the TCRB libraries. The authors' pipeline ran thus. The kit vendor's proprietary platform handled demultiplexing, trimming and gene mapping. Drawn from immuneACCESS, this table holds only the in-frame rearrangements with V and J called that TCRdb kept. Clones are partly lost; checked studies trace under half to an unresolved V gene and leave the rest unexplained. The V and J calls and clone size were taken over from that table, and D and trimming were inferred from the DNA. Present in this sample are 55,000 or so clones, approximately 80% of which were seen just once. Jointly, the top ten make up approximately 6.2% of the sample.

Sequencing used PBMCs, obtained from a glioma patient whose treatment included an IDH1 peptide vaccine. The source of this sequence is a man in his forties or fifties with glioma. This chain is built from TRBV2 and TRBJ2-1; no D gene call is confident. This receptor carries the CDR3 CASSEGLEHYNEQFF. The DNA sequence is TGTGCCAGCAGTGAAGGCCTTGAGCACTACAATGAGCAGTTCTTC.